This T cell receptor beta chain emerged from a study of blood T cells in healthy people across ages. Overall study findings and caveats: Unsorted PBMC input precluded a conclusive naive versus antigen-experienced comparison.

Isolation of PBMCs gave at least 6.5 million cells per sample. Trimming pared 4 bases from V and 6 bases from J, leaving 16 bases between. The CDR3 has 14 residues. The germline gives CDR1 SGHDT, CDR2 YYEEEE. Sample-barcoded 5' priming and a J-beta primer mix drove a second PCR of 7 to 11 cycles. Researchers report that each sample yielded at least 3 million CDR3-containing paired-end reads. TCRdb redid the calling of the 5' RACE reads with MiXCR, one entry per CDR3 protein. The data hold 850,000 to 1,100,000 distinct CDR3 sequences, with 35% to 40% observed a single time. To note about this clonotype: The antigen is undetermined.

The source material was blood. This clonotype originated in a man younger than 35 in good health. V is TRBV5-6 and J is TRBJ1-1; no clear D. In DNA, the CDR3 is TGTGCCAGCAGCGTGGAACTCGGTTGGGCTGAAGCTTTCTTT. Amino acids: CASSVELGWAEAFF.